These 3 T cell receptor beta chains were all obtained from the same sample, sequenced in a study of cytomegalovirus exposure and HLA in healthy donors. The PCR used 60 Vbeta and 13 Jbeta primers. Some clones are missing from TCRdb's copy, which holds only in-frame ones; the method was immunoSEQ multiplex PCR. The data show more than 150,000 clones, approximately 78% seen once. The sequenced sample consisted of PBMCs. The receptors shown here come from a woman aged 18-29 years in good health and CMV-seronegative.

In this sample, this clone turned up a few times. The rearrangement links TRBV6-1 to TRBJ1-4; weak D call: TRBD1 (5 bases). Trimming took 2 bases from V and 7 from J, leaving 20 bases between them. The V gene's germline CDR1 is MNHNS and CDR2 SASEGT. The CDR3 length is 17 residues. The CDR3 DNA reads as TGTGCCAGCAGTGAAACGGGGACTAGGGTTTTCGGTGAAAAACTGTTTTTT. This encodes CASSETGTRVFGEKLFF.

CDR3 nucleotides: TGTGCCAGCGGAGGAGGGACAGGGAGCAATCAGCCCCAGCATTTT. The encoded protein is CASGGGTGSNQPQHF. J is TRBJ1-5 and V is TRBV2; 9 nucleotides line up with TRBD1. The CDR3 loop spans 15 amino acids. V lost 8 bases and J lost 1; bases outside the gene matches: 6. Germline CDR1 and CDR2: SNHLY and FYNNEI.

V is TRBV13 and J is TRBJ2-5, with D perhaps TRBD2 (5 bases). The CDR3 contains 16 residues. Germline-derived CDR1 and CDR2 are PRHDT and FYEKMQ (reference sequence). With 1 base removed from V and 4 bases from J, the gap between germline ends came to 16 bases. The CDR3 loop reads CASSLVRLERGETQYF. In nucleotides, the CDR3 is TGTGCCAGCAGCTTAGTCCGGTTGGAACGGGGAGAGACCCAGTACTTC. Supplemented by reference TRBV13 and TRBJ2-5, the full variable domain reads AAGVIQSPRHLIKEKRETATLKCYPIPRHDTVYWYQQGPGQDPQFLISFYEKMQSDKGSIPDRFSAQQFSDYHSELNMSSLELGDSALYFCASSLVRLERGETQYFGPGTRLLVL.